This is a list of T cell receptor beta chains from one sample in a study of T cells in Graves' hyperthyroidism and ophthalmopathy. Via MiXCR, TCRdb re-called the multiplex PCR reads, giving one row per CDR3 protein. The profile covers about 290,000 distinct CDR3 sequences, with more than 10% appearing a single time and roughly 7.5% taken by the ten largest. The sequenced material came from blood. Every receptor here comes from a woman in her 30s with Graves' hyperthyroidism that later progressed to Graves' ophthalmopathy. The CDR3 runs from the conserved cysteine through the conserved F or W. D genes are given only for firm matches. Clone size appears in some rows only: once, few, many, or a class for an expanded clone.

D gene: TRBD2; clone size: many; J gene: TRBJ2-5; V gene: TRBV7-3; CDR3 protein: CASSSAGSQRETQYF; CDR3 DNA: TGTGCCAGCAGCTCAGCGGGGAGCCAACGAGAGACCCAGTACTTC
D gene: NA; clone size: NA; J gene: TRBJ1-1; V gene: TRBV5-4; CDR3 protein: CASSIMGGHEAFF; CDR3 DNA: TGTGCCAGCAGTATCATGGGGGGTCATGAAGCTTTCTTT
D gene: NA; clone size: NA; J gene: TRBJ2-1; V gene: TRBV20-1; CDR3 protein: CSARSPALAPLNNEQFF; CDR3 DNA: TGCAGTGCTAGATCCCCTGCACTAGCCCCTTTAAACAATGAGCAGTTCTTC
D gene: NA; clone size: NA; J gene: TRBJ1-3; V gene: TRBV18; CDR3 protein: CASSPRGQKLSGNTIYF; CDR3 DNA: TGTGCCAGCTCACCTCGGGGGCAGAAACTGTCTGGAAACACCATATATTTT
D gene: TRBD1; clone size: NA; J gene: TRBJ2-7; V gene: TRBV11-1; CDR3 protein: CASSLELTGGPFDYEQYF; CDR3 DNA: TGTGCCAGCAGCTTAGAGCTTACAGGGGGGCCCTTCGACTACGAGCAGTACTTC
D gene: NA; clone size: many; J gene: TRBJ2-2; V gene: TRBV7-3; CDR3 protein: CASSLSSAGELFF; CDR3 DNA: TGTGCCAGCAGCTTAAGTAGCGCCGGGGAGCTGTTTTTT
D gene: TRBD1; clone size: NA; J gene: TRBJ1-1; V gene: TRBV27; CDR3 protein: CASSPWDSGTEAFF; CDR3 DNA: TGTGCCAGCAGTCCGTGGGACAGTGGCACTGAAGCTTTCTTT
D gene: TRBD1; clone size: NA; J gene: TRBJ1-5; V gene: TRBV18; CDR3 protein: CASSRTGGPSGAQHF; CDR3 DNA: TGTGCCAGCTCACGGACAGGGGGGCCCTCAGGAGCCCAGCATTTT
D gene: NA; clone size: NA; J gene: TRBJ2-5; V gene: TRBV15; CDR3 protein: CATSRGGETQYF; CDR3 DNA: TGTGCCACCAGCAGAGGGGGGGAGACCCAGTACTTC
D gene: TRBD1; clone size: many; J gene: TRBJ2-5; V gene: TRBV11-2; CDR3 protein: CASSLGTGGKRETQYF; CDR3 DNA: TGTGCCAGCAGCTTAGGGACAGGGGGCAAGCGGGAGACCCAGTACTTC
D gene: TRBD2; clone size: few; J gene: TRBJ2-7; V gene: TRBV28; CDR3 protein: CASSSGTSPYGQYF; CDR3 DNA: TGTGCCAGCAGTTCTGGGACTAGCCCTTACGGGCAGTACTTC
D gene: NA; clone size: many; J gene: TRBJ1-3; V gene: TRBV20-1; CDR3 protein: CSARPRLGNTIYF; CDR3 DNA: TGCAGTGCTAGGCCTAGGCTCGGAAACACCATATATTTT
D gene: TRBD1; clone size: many; J gene: TRBJ1-5; V gene: TRBV6-1; CDR3 protein: CASRDRDNQPQHF; CDR3 DNA: TGTGCCAGCAGAGACAGGGACAATCAGCCCCAGCATTTT
D gene: NA; clone size: few; J gene: TRBJ1-3; V gene: TRBV6-2/TRBV6-3; CDR3 protein: CASSLDFRTEVSGNTIYF; CDR3 DNA: TGTGCCAGCAGTTTAGATTTTCGGACCGAGGTCTCTGGAAACACCATATATTTT
D gene: TRBD1; clone size: NA; J gene: TRBJ2-1; V gene: TRBV5-6; CDR3 protein: CASSLGQGKGEQLF; CDR3 DNA: TGTGCCAGCAGCTTAGGACAGGGGAAGGGTGAGCAGCTCTTC
D gene: NA; clone size: NA; J gene: TRBJ1-1; V gene: TRBV28; CDR3 protein: CATLLQKVNEAFF; CDR3 DNA: TGTGCCACCCTCCTCCAGAAGGTAAATGAAGCTTTCTTT
D gene: TRBD1; clone size: many; J gene: TRBJ2-2; V gene: TRBV2; CDR3 protein: CASSGQGPTGELFF; CDR3 DNA: TGTGCCAGCTCTGGACAGGGACCCACCGGGGAGCTGTTTTTT
D gene: TRBD2; clone size: many; J gene: TRBJ2-1; V gene: TRBV20-1; CDR3 protein: CSAKAGGETNEQFF; CDR3 DNA: TGCAGTGCTAAAGCGGGAGGTGAGACCAATGAGCAGTTCTTC
D gene: TRBD2; clone size: many; J gene: TRBJ2-2; V gene: TRBV6-6; CDR3 protein: CASSYGSGRGGELFF; CDR3 DNA: TGTGCCAGCAGTTACGGGTCAGGGAGGGGCGGGGAGCTGTTTTTT
D gene: TRBD1; clone size: many; J gene: TRBJ2-1; V gene: TRBV7-9; CDR3 protein: CASSTYDRGFNEQFF; CDR3 DNA: TGTGCCAGCAGCACCTACGACAGGGGGTTCAATGAGCAGTTCTTC
D gene: NA; clone size: many; J gene: TRBJ1-5; V gene: TRBV2; CDR3 protein: CASESSGEINQPQHF; CDR3 DNA: TGTGCCAGCGAATCAAGCGGAGAAATTAATCAGCCCCAGCATTTT
D gene: NA; clone size: NA; J gene: TRBJ2-3; V gene: TRBV14; CDR3 protein: CASSHALAPTDTQYF; CDR3 DNA: TGTGCCAGCAGCCATGCCCTGGCCCCCACAGATACGCAGTATTTT
D gene: NA; clone size: NA; J gene: TRBJ1-5; V gene: TRBV27; CDR3 protein: CASSASGRGYQPQHF; CDR3 DNA: TGTGCCAGCAGTGCGTCCGGGAGAGGGTATCAGCCCCAGCATTTT
D gene: NA; clone size: many; J gene: TRBJ1-3; V gene: TRBV7-9; CDR3 protein: CASSLVSGNTIYF; CDR3 DNA: TGTGCCAGCAGCTTAGTCTCTGGAAACACCATATATTTT
D gene: NA; clone size: many; J gene: TRBJ2-7; V gene: TRBV30; CDR3 protein: CAWRNRRSYEQYF; CDR3 DNA: TGTGCCTGGAGGAATAGACGTTCCTACGAGCAGTACTTC
D gene: NA; clone size: NA; J gene: TRBJ2-3; V gene: TRBV6-2/TRBV6-3; CDR3 protein: CASSRNFEEGDTDTQYF; CDR3 DNA: TGTGCCAGCAGCCGGAATTTCGAGGAGGGGGACACAGATACGCAGTATTTT
D gene: NA; clone size: NA; J gene: TRBJ2-7; V gene: TRBV7-3; CDR3 protein: CASSPPWPYEQYF; CDR3 DNA: TGTGCCAGCAGCCCCCCTTGGCCCTACGAGCAGTACTTC
D gene: NA; clone size: few; J gene: TRBJ2-1; V gene: TRBV10-3; CDR3 protein: CAIGPYNEQFF; CDR3 DNA: TGTGCCATCGGACCCTACAATGAGCAGTTCTTC
D gene: NA; clone size: few; J gene: TRBJ1-3; V gene: TRBV7-6; CDR3 protein: CASSQNRFSGNTIYF; CDR3 DNA: TGTGCCAGCAGCCAAAACAGGTTCTCTGGAAACACCATATATTTT
D gene: TRBD1; clone size: many; J gene: TRBJ2-2; V gene: TRBV9; CDR3 protein: CASSVQGANTGELFF; CDR3 DNA: TGTGCCAGCAGCGTACAGGGGGCTAACACCGGGGAGCTGTTTTTT
D gene: TRBD1; clone size: many; J gene: TRBJ2-5; V gene: TRBV7-9; CDR3 protein: CASIGEFRGTEYF; CDR3 DNA: TGTGCCAGCATTGGGGAGTTCAGGGGGACCGAGTACTTC
D gene: TRBD1; clone size: few; J gene: TRBJ1-1; V gene: TRBV4-3; CDR3 protein: CASSPGTEVGANTEAFF; CDR3 DNA: TGCGCCAGCAGCCCAGGGACAGAAGTGGGAGCGAACACTGAAGCTTTCTTT
D gene: NA; clone size: many; J gene: TRBJ1-2; V gene: TRBV7-9; CDR3 protein: CASSLGQNDGYTF; CDR3 DNA: TGTGCCAGCAGCTTGGGGCAGAACGATGGCTACACCTTC
D gene: NA; clone size: few; J gene: TRBJ2-4; V gene: TRBV12-3/TRBV12-4; CDR3 protein: CASSLDAIQYF; CDR3 DNA: TGTGCCAGCAGTTTAGATGCCATTCAGTACTTC
D gene: NA; clone size: many; J gene: TRBJ1-1; V gene: TRBV12-3/TRBV12-4; CDR3 protein: CASSLGDLNTEAFF; CDR3 DNA: TGTGCCAGCAGTTTAGGAGATTTGAACACTGAAGCTTTCTTT
D gene: NA; clone size: many; J gene: TRBJ1-6; V gene: TRBV28; CDR3 protein: CASSPLGSPLHF; CDR3 DNA: TGTGCCAGCAGTCCTCTAGGGTCACCCCTCCACTTT
D gene: TRBD2; clone size: NA; J gene: TRBJ2-3; V gene: TRBV4-1; CDR3 protein: CASSQGLAGVLTDTQYF; CDR3 DNA: TGCGCCAGCAGCCAAGGGCTAGCGGGAGTGTTGACAGATACGCAGTATTTT
D gene: NA; clone size: many; J gene: TRBJ1-2; V gene: TRBV6-1; CDR3 protein: CASALRIGYGYTF; CDR3 DNA: TGTGCCAGCGCACTCCGGATTGGGTATGGCTACACCTTC
D gene: TRBD1; clone size: NA; J gene: TRBJ2-6; V gene: TRBV3-1; CDR3 protein: CASSLGQGIIAGANVLTF; CDR3 DNA: TGTGCCAGCAGCCTAGGACAGGGGATTATAGCTGGGGCCAACGTCCTGACTTTC
D gene: TRBD2; clone size: many; J gene: TRBJ2-1; V gene: TRBV7-8; CDR3 protein: CASSLRRGRSEQFF; CDR3 DNA: TGTGCCAGCAGCTTACGACGCGGGAGGTCTGAGCAGTTCTTC
D gene: NA; clone size: many; J gene: TRBJ2-7; V gene: TRBV12-3/TRBV12-4; CDR3 protein: CASSFGHEQYF; CDR3 DNA: TGTGCCAGCAGTTTCGGTCACGAGCAGTACTTC
D gene: NA; clone size: many; J gene: TRBJ2-2; V gene: TRBV7-2; CDR3 protein: CASSSGEVSGELFF; CDR3 DNA: TGTGCCAGCAGCTCAGGGGAGGTTTCCGGGGAGCTGTTTTTT
D gene: NA; clone size: few; J gene: TRBJ1-2; V gene: TRBV6-2/TRBV6-3; CDR3 protein: CASSYSMAGYTF; CDR3 DNA: TGTGCCAGCAGTTACTCGATGGCTGGCTACACCTTC
D gene: NA; clone size: many; J gene: TRBJ2-1; V gene: TRBV27; CDR3 protein: CASRSPPPDHNEQFF; CDR3 DNA: TGTGCCAGCCGATCTCCCCCACCGGATCACAATGAGCAGTTCTTC
D gene: TRBD1; clone size: few; J gene: TRBJ1-3; V gene: TRBV5-1; CDR3 protein: CASSSATGVGNTIYF; CDR3 DNA: TGCGCCAGCAGCTCGGCGACAGGGGTAGGAAACACCATATATTTT
D gene: NA; clone size: many; J gene: TRBJ1-3; V gene: TRBV6-1; CDR3 protein: CAASPGGGNTIYF; CDR3 DNA: TGTGCCGCCAGCCCTGGAGGCGGAAACACCATATATTTT
D gene: NA; clone size: many; J gene: TRBJ2-1; V gene: TRBV6-2/TRBV6-3; CDR3 protein: CASSPRTYNEQFF; CDR3 DNA: TGTGCCAGCAGCCCCAGGACCTACAATGAGCAGTTCTTC
D gene: NA; clone size: many; J gene: TRBJ2-5; V gene: TRBV6-1; CDR3 protein: CASSEVAGGAGGETQYF; CDR3 DNA: TGTGCCAGCAGTGAGGTGGCAGGGGGCGCGGGAGGAGAGACCCAGTACTTC
D gene: NA; clone size: many; J gene: TRBJ1-2; V gene: TRBV20-1; CDR3 protein: CSAPVPGGYGYTF; CDR3 DNA: TGCAGTGCCCCTGTTCCCGGAGGGTATGGCTACACCTTC
D gene: NA; clone size: many; J gene: TRBJ2-7; V gene: TRBV24-1; CDR3 protein: CATSEPTGYEQYF; CDR3 DNA: TGTGCCACCAGTGAGCCTACAGGCTACGAGCAGTACTTC
D gene: NA; clone size: many; J gene: TRBJ2-1; V gene: TRBV12-3/TRBV12-4; CDR3 protein: CASSFRSYNEQFF; CDR3 DNA: TGTGCCAGCAGTTTCCGCTCCTACAATGAGCAGTTCTTC
D gene: NA; clone size: many; J gene: TRBJ2-7; V gene: TRBV7-8; CDR3 protein: CASSPKTSVVDEQYF; CDR3 DNA: TGTGCCAGCAGCCCGAAGACTAGTGTAGTGGACGAGCAGTACTTC
D gene: NA; clone size: NA; J gene: TRBJ2-5; V gene: TRBV11-2; CDR3 protein: CASSLRGAETQYF; CDR3 DNA: TGTGCCAGCAGTCTCCGGGGGGCCGAGACCCAGTACTTC
D gene: NA; clone size: many; J gene: TRBJ2-5; V gene: TRBV20-1; CDR3 protein: CSASGYQQEAQYF; CDR3 DNA: TGCAGTGCTAGTGGCTACCAACAAGAGGCCCAGTACTTC
D gene: NA; clone size: many; J gene: TRBJ2-7; V gene: TRBV30; CDR3 protein: CAWSVVRAHEQYF; CDR3 DNA: TGTGCCTGGAGTGTAGTCAGGGCCCACGAGCAGTACTTC
D gene: TRBD1; clone size: few; J gene: TRBJ2-7; V gene: TRBV5-6; CDR3 protein: CASSSTGVGEQYF; CDR3 DNA: TGTGCCAGCAGCTCTACAGGGGTGGGGGAGCAGTACTTC
D gene: NA; clone size: NA; J gene: TRBJ2-3; V gene: TRBV9; CDR3 protein: CASSVRVGDTQYF; CDR3 DNA: TGTGCCAGCAGCGTACGGGTGGGGGATACGCAGTATTTT